The present T cell receptor beta chain was sequenced within a study of glioma-infiltrating T cells after dendritic cell vaccination (dated by TCRdb to 2016 to 2017). For the wider study: The cohort included 15 or so glioblastoma patients drawn from Phase I and II dendritic cell vaccination trials, of whom 9 were newly diagnosed and 6 had recurrent disease. Autologous tumor lysate-pulsed dendritic cell vaccination was administered to the patients between about 2002 and 2012. To make the vaccine, monocyte-derived dendritic cells were cultured for roughly seven days with IL-4 and GM-CSF and then pulsed overnight with autologous tumor lysate. Patients received three intradermal dendritic cell vaccine injections at biweekly intervals in the arm below the axilla. Tumor-infiltrating lymphocyte content was quantified and tumor and blood repertoires were compared in dendritic cell-vaccinated glioblastoma patients by deep sequencing of TCR beta CDR3 regions. Survival after dendritic cell vaccination was correlated with TCR sequencing metrics, such as TIL content and the overlap between tumor and blood repertoires. Study-wide findings and limitations: The TCR overlap response model with three groups was called speculative and said to need prospective validation. No direct relationship between TCR clonality and survival was found, suggesting that a diverse polyclonal response may matter. Longer time to progression and overall survival after dendritic cell vaccination were predicted by higher estimated pretreatment TIL content. The cohort was small and heterogeneous, only a few patients had full blood and tumor sets, and even fewer had initial-recurrent tumor pairs.

With respect to this clone: Its antigen remains unidentified. Base-call qualities are not available, and no considerably larger clone is one nucleotide away.

The immunoSEQ assay amplified TCRB CDR3 regions from approximately 1.8 micrograms of genomic DNA, or from all available DNA when less than that amount was available. The multiplex PCR relied on 60 forward primers for TCR V beta segments and 13 reverse primers for J beta segments. Synthetic control templates were spiked into each sample at limiting dilution to estimate reads per starting template. The Illumina HiSeq System generated sequencing reads of 87 bp. Concerning the study's data processing: PCR and sequencing errors were removed by a nearest neighbor algorithm that merged closely related sequences. TCR overlap was measured as the percentage of unique tumor TCR beta sequences that were also present in the peripheral blood of the same patient. TCRdb's version of the immuneACCESS table is confined to in-frame rearrangements and falls short of the full clone set. An unresolved V gene accounts for under half of the shortfall where checked; the remainder is of unknown origin. Clone size and V and J calls were adopted from that table, with D and trimming inferred from the DNA. The sample includes roughly 83,000 clones, with 85% to 90% observed a single time. About 15% of the sample is held by the ten biggest clonotypes.

To be selected, patients needed enough residual fresh-frozen tumor tissue and more than two years of available survival data. Although molecular status otherwise differed among the glioblastoma patients, no patient had an isocitrate dehydrogenase mutation. PBMC were collected before vaccination, two weeks after the third vaccination, and at tumor progression if progression occurred. The Qiagen DNeasy Blood extraction Kit was used for extraction of genomic DNA. V is cut back by 2 bases and J by 5 bases, with 1 base in the junction unmatched. The CDR3, from cysteine to phenylalanine, totals 14 residues. The DNA shown is the 42-base CDR3, in frame from base 1. The CDR1 and CDR2 encoded by the germline V gene are SGHRS and YFSETQ.

The sequences come from blood, collected before dendritic cell vaccination. The chain joins TRBV5-1 to TRBJ2-1; 10 nucleotides in the junction match TRBD1. The TCR comes from a human donor with glioblastoma. DNA sequence: TGCGCCAGCAGCTTCGGGACAGGGGACAATGAGCAGTTCTTC. This is translated as CASSFGTGDNEQFF.